A single sample gave rise to the 19 T cell receptor beta chains below, sequenced in a study of human T cells and chemical hapten exposure. The template was total RNA from unfractionated whole blood. Individual cDNA molecules each carried unique molecular identifiers attached by the library. MiXCR, run by TCRdb on the reads, gives a single entry per CDR3 protein. Here the sample spans about 120,000 distinct CDR3 sequences, over 6.5% being singletons. What was sequenced was whole blood. The receptor set was obtained from a human donor in good health. Some clones in this sample may be carry-over from other donors' samples.

Ten or more counts support this clonotype. The chain combines TRBV29-1 with TRBJ1-2, with 8 bases matching TRBD1. The germline V gene encodes CDR1 SQVTM and CDR2 ANQGSEA. V trimming: 7 bases; J trimming: 6 bases; junction bases outside the gene matches: 13. The length of the CDR3 is 14 residues. The CDR3 region has the DNA TGCAGCGCGAGAGGTCAGGGGGCTATGAATGGCTACACCTTC. Its translation is CSARGQGAMNGYTF.

At least ten counts were recorded for this clonotype. The chain recombines TRBV7-6 with TRBJ1-5; D is unresolved. Germline loops: CDR1 SGHVS, CDR2 FNYEAQ. V gave up 1 base and J gave up 5 bases, with 9 bases separating them. The CDR3 loop spans 14 amino acids. Here the CDR3 DNA reads TGTGCCAGCAGCTTAGGATCCGGGGATCAGCCCCAGCATTTT. Its protein product is CASSLGSGDQPQHF.

This clonotype was seen many times. The chain links TRBV12-3 or TRBV12-4 to TRBJ2-1, with 8 bases aligning to TRBD2. With V trimmed by 6 bases and J by 10 bases, 8 bases remained unmatched. CDR3 length: 13 residues. This chain's CDR3 is CASSGRAGPEQFF. In DNA, the CDR3 is TGTGCCAGCAGCGGGAGGGCCGGTCCGGAGCAGTTCTTC.

This clonotype was counted at least ten times. J is TRBJ1-5 and V is TRBV30; the match to TRBD1 covers 7 bases. The CDR3 consists of 15 residues. Per germline, CDR1 GTSNPN and CDR2 SVGIG (reference sequence). The trim removed 2 bases at V and 4 bases at J, leaving 8 bases unmatched. CDR3 sequence reads: CAWSYTGAVNQPQHF. The CDR3 coding sequence is TGTGCCTGGAGTTATACAGGGGCCGTTAATCAGCCCCAGCATTTT.

This clonotype came up a few times. The chain employs TRBV15 and TRBJ2-3, with D hard to call. CDR3 length: 11 residues. V was cut by 5 bases and J by 3 bases, with 3 bases left in between. CDR1 and CDR2 from the germline V gene are LNHNV and YYDKDF (reference sequence). The CDR3 protein is CATSQTDTQYF. The CDR3 nucleotides read TGTGCCACCAGCCAAACAGATACGCAGTATTTT. The full variable domain, with the rest looked up from reference TRBV15 and TRBJ2-3, is DAMVIQNPRYQVTQFGKPVTLSCSQTLNHNVMYWYQQKSSQAPKLLFHYYDKDFNNEADTPDNFQSRRPNTSFCFLDIRSPGLGDTAMYLCATSQTDTQYFGPGTRLTVL.

Ten or more counts support this clonotype. The CDR3 DNA is TGCAGCGCACAGACAGGGGAACAAGAGACCCAGTACTTC. Residues: CSAQTGEQETQYF. The chain couples TRBV29-1 to TRBJ2-5; 8 nucleotides align to TRBD1. V was pared by 7 bases and J by 2 bases, with 6 bases of the junction left unmatched. The CDR3 spans 13 residues. Germline V gene data show CDR1 as SQVTM and CDR2 as ANQGSEA.

As concerns this clonotype: A much larger clone is a single base away; this may be a read error. The V and J genes are TRBV29-1 and TRBJ2-3; D may be TRBD2 (5 bases). This CDR3 spans 16 amino acids. Germline V CDR1 and CDR2: SQVTM, ANQGSEA. DNA of the CDR3: TGCAGCGTTGAAGATATCAGGCGGGTCCGAGGGAATACGCGGTATTTT. Protein product: CSVEDIRRVRGNTRYF.

This clonotype was counted ten times or more. This chain connects TRBV20-1 to TRBJ2-3; 8 bases are shared with TRBD2. The length of the CDR3 is 15 residues. J lost 1 base, V lost 3 bases, and 6 bases had no gene match. In germline, CDR1 is DFQATT, CDR2 SNEGSKA (reference sequence). In DNA form, the CDR3 reads TGCAGTGCTAGGGACCTAGCGGGCGGCACAGATACGCAGTATTTT. Translation: CSARDLAGGTDTQYF.

The chain is built from TRBV6-5 and TRBJ2-7; 7 positions agree with TRBD2. Germline lookup yields CDR1 MNHEY and CDR2 SVGAGI. The CDR3 has 13 amino acids. Trimming cost V 5 bases and J 4 bases; bases outside gene matches: 5. CDR3 in amino acids: CASSRGDRYEQYF. CDR3 DNA sequence: TGTGCCAGCAGTCGGGGGGACCGATACGAGCAGTACTTC.

Only a few counts were recorded for this clonotype. The genes are TRBV29-1 and TRBJ1-2, with a tentative D call TRBD1 (6 bases). The germline V gene has CDR1 SQVTM and CDR2 ANQGSEA. The V end was cut by 5 bases, the J end by 5 bases, with 15 bases between. The CDR3 extends over 13 amino acids. As DNA, the CDR3 is TGCAGCGTTTTAACAGGGACCGTATATGGCTACACCTTC. Translation gives CSVLTGTVYGYTF.

This clonotype was observed at least ten times. The chain couples TRBV20-1 to TRBJ1-1; TRBD1 matches 8 bases. V was pared by 6 bases and J by 1 base, with 4 bases of the junction left unmatched. This CDR3 is built from 13 residues. Per germline, CDR1 DFQATT and CDR2 SNEGSKA (reference sequence). CDR3 nucleotides: TGCAGTGCGTCGGACAGGGAGAACACTGAAGCTTTCTTT. This gives the protein CSASDRENTEAFF.

This clonotype was counted at least ten times. The V call is TRBV10-2, the J call TRBJ1-5, with unresolved D. Germline CDR1 is WSHSY and CDR2 is SAAADI. Trimming cost V 10 bases and J 2 bases, with 9 bases left between them. This CDR3 region has 12 residues. The DNA of the CDR3 is TGCGCCACCCCCCTAGGCAATCAGCCCCAGCATTTT. Translated, it gives CATPLGNQPQHF.

This clonotype was observed a handful of times. CDR3 region: CASSPVTAQGAGGNQPQHF. In nucleotides, the CDR3 is TGTGCCAGCAGCCCTGTAACGGCGCAGGGGGCGGGTGGCAATCAGCCCCAGCATTTT. This chain uses TRBV7-6 with TRBJ1-5; 8 positions match TRBD1. This CDR3 is 19 amino acids long. Germline assignment: CDR1 SGHVS and CDR2 FNYEAQ. V lost 5 bases, J lost 2 bases, and 17 bases stayed unmatched.

This clonotype was observed at least ten times. The J gene is TRBJ1-1, the V gene TRBV6-1, with D maybe TRBD1 (5 bases). The CDR3 totals 15 residues. From germline, CDR1 is MNHNS and CDR2 SASEGT. Deletions cut 0 bases from V and 5 bases from J, with 13 bases between. The CDR3 DNA reads as TGTGCCAGCAGTGAAGCGCGAGGGGCAGGGACTGAAGCTTTCTTT. Its translation: CASSEARGAGTEAFF.

The chain recombines TRBV29-1 with TRBJ2-3, with TRBD2 matching over 10 bases. This CDR3 has 17 amino acids. Germline V gene data show CDR1 as SQVTM and CDR2 as ANQGSEA. The V segment lost 5 bases and the J segment 0 bases; nucleotides outside the gene matches: 11. The CDR3 here is CSVTASGRGTSTDTQYF. The CDR3 bases are TGCAGCGTTACGGCTAGCGGGAGAGGGACTAGCACAGATACGCAGTATTTT.

This clonotype was detected ten times or more. This rearrangement joins TRBV7-9 to TRBJ2-1, with 8 bases matching TRBD2. CDR3 length equals 12 residues. The junction had 2 bases not matched to a gene; V was cut back by 7 bases and J by 6 bases. Germline V CDR1 and CDR2: SEHNR, FQNEAQ (reference sequence). CDR3 in DNA: TGTGCCAGCACAGGACTAGCCAATGAGCAGTTCTTC. Translated, it gives CASTGLANEQFF.

Notes on this clonotype: The conserved final phenylalanine or tryptophan is absent from the CDR3, which likely points to a read error. Here the CDR3 reads CASSSGLAAYNEQFL. CDR3 coding DNA: TGTGCCAGCAGTTCGGGACTAGCAGCTTACAATGAGCAGTTCCTC. The gene calls are TRBV6-2 or TRBV6-3 and TRBJ2-1; TRBD2 matches at 9 bases. Germline trimming cut 4 bases from V and 4 bases from J; bases unmatched to any gene: 5. The germline gives CDR1 MNHEY, CDR2 SVGEGT. The CDR3 length is 15 residues.

This clonotype was observed a handful of times. The genes are TRBV10-3 and TRBJ2-3; D ambiguous. The germline V gene encodes CDR1 ENHRY and CDR2 SYGVKD. V gave up 0 bases and J gave up 3 bases, with 4 bases separating them. This CDR3 region has 13 residues. CDR3 protein: CAISESRTDTQYF. For the CDR3, the DNA is TGTGCCATCAGTGAGTCGAGAACAGATACGCAGTATTTT.

This clonotype was counted a few times. The V gene is TRBV5-1, the J gene TRBJ1-5; D ambiguous. The CDR3 totals 14 residues. Trimming stripped 1 base from V and 5 bases from J, with 10 bases between. From germline, CDR1 is SGHRS and CDR2 YFSETQ. Here the CDR3 DNA reads TGCGCCAGCAGCTTGACATTGGGTGATCAGCCCCAGCATTTT. Its protein product is CASSLTLGDQPQHF. Looking up the rest from reference TRBV5-1 and TRBJ1-5 gives the full variable domain: KAGVTQTPRYLIKTRGQQVTLSCSPISGHRSVSWYQQTPGQGLQFLFEYFSETQRNKGNFPGRFSGRQFSNSRSEMNVSTLELGDSALYLCASSLTLGDQPQHFGDGTRLSIL.